This TCR beta chain was observed in a study of T cells in Graves' hyperthyroidism and ophthalmopathy. A few counts support this clonotype. Hyperthyroidism patients were newly diagnosed, had disease duration under 2 months, and were aged 18 to 65 years. Exclusions: uncontrolled infection, other autoimmune disease, pregnancy, lactation. Orbital computed tomography, thyroid ultrasound, serum thyroxine and TRAb, and clinical symptoms together informed the diagnoses. Amplified TCR beta CDR3 regions derived from RNA transcripts. Researchers ran a first-round RT-PCR on the TCR CDR3 using the HTBI primer set. One entry per CDR3 protein results from TCRdb running MiXCR on the multiplex PCR reads. The table has 500,000 to 600,000 distinct CDR3 sequences, about a sixth seen once. The germline V and J ends were trimmed by 4 bases and 0 bases, with 17 bases remaining between them. The germline CDR1 and CDR2 sequences are SEHNR and FQNEAQ (reference sequence). This CDR3 region has 17 residues.

The source of this sequence is a woman under 30 with Graves' hyperthyroidism. V usage is TRBV7-9 and J usage is TRBJ2-3; D is possibly TRBD2 (6 bases). Sequenced: blood. The CDR3 reads CASSSGGWVTSTDTQYF. DNA for the CDR3: TGTGCCAGCAGCTCCGGGGGTTGGGTCACTAGCACAGATACGCAGTATTTT.